The next 29 T cell receptor beta chains were all read from a single sample in a study of OX40 agonist ivuxolimab in advanced cancers. The library was generated by the immunoSEQ multiplex PCR assay. TCRdb provides this immuneACCESS table in a form limited to in-frame rearrangements. Some clones are lacking; in checked studies, under half of them reflect an unresolved V gene, and why the rest are absent is not known. In all, the sample holds about 70,000 clones, and 60% to 80% of those were seen once. The ten largest clones add up to about 5.7% of the sample. Source: CD4+ or CD8+ T cells sorted from blood, taken in a trial of the OX40 agonist ivuxolimab. These receptors were taken from an adult with an advanced solid tumor such as melanoma, head and neck, liver or kidney cancer.

The J gene is TRBJ1-3, the V gene TRBV7-9; 7 nucleotides agree with TRBD1. Germline V CDR1 and CDR2: SEHNR, FQNEAQ (reference sequence). The CDR3 extends over 14 amino acids. V trimming: 5 bases; J trimming: 3 bases; junction bases outside the gene matches: 4. This chain's CDR3 is CASSRQGFGNTIYF. In DNA form, the CDR3 reads TGTGCCAGCAGCCGACAGGGCTTTGGAAACACCATATATTTT.

The rearrangement links TRBV4-1 to TRBJ1-2; no clear D. The CDR3 loop spans 13 amino acids. V was pared by 4 bases and J by 8 bases, with 14 bases between. Looked up from germline, CDR1 is MGHRA and CDR2 is YSYEKL. The CDR3 reads CASSREGSYGYTF. CDR3 bases: TGCGCCAGCAGCCGGGAAGGGTCCTACGGCTACACCTTC.

The chain links TRBV9 to TRBJ2-3; D is possibly TRBD2 (5 bases). Per the germline V gene, CDR1 is SGDLS and CDR2 is YYNGEE. The V and J ends lost 0 bases and 4 bases respectively, with 9 bases between them. The CDR3 extends over 14 amino acids. The CDR3 reads CASSVALAADTQYF. CDR3 bases: TGTGCCAGCAGCGTAGCTCTAGCCGCAGATACGCAGTATTTT.

V is TRBV6-1 and J is TRBJ1-2; possibly TRBD1 for D (6 bases). Germline CDR1 and CDR2: MNHNS and SASEGT. V was shortened by 7 bases and J by 8 bases, with 17 bases between the two germline ends. The CDR3 is made up of 13 amino acids. The CDR3, as DNA: TGTGCCAGCATGACACAGGGACTTGGCGGCTACACCTTC. It translates to CASMTQGLGGYTF.

This sequence joins TRBV9 and TRBJ1-2, with a weak D call TRBD1 (6 bases). This CDR3 region has 14 residues. The V gene's germline CDR1 is SGDLS and CDR2 YYNGEE. V was pared by 0 bases and J by 6 bases, with 12 bases between. The CDR3 protein is CASSVVPGGDGYTF. CDR3 sequence (DNA): TGTGCCAGCAGCGTAGTACCCGGGGGCGATGGCTACACCTTC.

On this clone: This CDR3 is also generated by other DNA sequences in the sample. The CDR3 coding sequence is TGTGCCAGCAGTACGTCCCTAAAGGGTCTGGGGGGAAACACCATATATTTT. This gives the protein CASSTSLKGLGGNTIYF. V gene TRBV28 combines with J gene TRBJ1-3; D not resolved. V lost 5 bases and J 4 bases, leaving 21 bases between the germline ends. Germline assignment: CDR1 MDHEN and CDR2 SYDVKM. The CDR3 extends over 17 amino acids.

This clone was observed a single time. The chain links TRBV18 to TRBJ2-7; the match to TRBD1 covers 11 bases. This CDR3 has 13 amino acids. The J segment lost 9 bases and the V segment lost 6 bases, leaving 7 bases of the junction unmatched. Germline values: CDR1 KGHSH, CDR2 LQKENI. CDR3 sequence (DNA): TGTGCCAGCTCCTCGGGACAGGGGGAACGGCAGTACTTC. It codes for CASSSGQGERQYF.

V usage is TRBV5-1 and J usage is TRBJ2-5, with no clear D. Trimming stripped 0 bases from V and 5 bases from J, with 11 bases between. This CDR3 contains 14 residues. Germline loops: CDR1 SGHRS, CDR2 YFSETQ. The chain's CDR3 is CASSLAVWQETQYF. DNA of the CDR3: TGCGCCAGCAGCTTGGCTGTCTGGCAGGAGACCCAGTACTTC.

The rearrangement joins TRBV19 to TRBJ2-3; D is possibly TRBD1 or TRBD2 (6 bases each). The CDR3 is 16 amino acids. Germline lookup yields CDR1 LNHDA and CDR2 SQIVND (reference sequence). The ends were cut back, 6 bases at V and 0 bases at J, with 16 bases in the middle. The CDR3 is CASSLSRGASTDTQYF. CDR3 sequence (DNA): TGTGCCAGTAGCCTTTCTAGGGGGGCTAGCACAGATACGCAGTATTTT.

CDR3 amino acids: CASSQGVDYYEQYF. The CDR3 nucleotides are TGTGCCAGCAGCCAGGGAGTAGATTACTACGAGCAGTACTTC. The chain recombines TRBV5-4 with TRBJ2-7; TRBD1 or TRBD2 may be the D gene (5 bases each). Germline V lookup: CDR1 SGHNT, CDR2 YYREEE (reference sequence). V gave up 4 bases and J gave up 3 bases, with 14 bases separating them. The CDR3 has 14 amino acids.

The J gene is TRBJ1-1, the V gene TRBV29-1, with a tentative D call TRBD1 (5 bases). CDR3 length: 15 amino acids. V was pared by 3 bases and J by 6 bases, with 20 bases between. CDR1 is SQVTM, CDR2 ANQGSEA, per germline. CDR3 bases: TGCAGCGTTGAGGGGCAGGTTAGGAACAGGCCTGAAGCTTTCTTT. Residues: CSVEGQVRNRPEAFF.

In nucleotides, the CDR3 is TGTGCCAGCAGCGAACCTCTAGAAAGCGGGAGTTACACCGGGGAGCTGTTTTTT. Its protein product is CASSEPLESGSYTGELFF. The chain couples TRBV9 to TRBJ2-2; 8 bases align to TRBD2. V lost 3 bases and J lost 3; bases outside the gene matches: 13. The CDR3 totals 18 residues. Germline values: CDR1 SGDLS, CDR2 YYNGEE.

The chain carries TRBV7-9 and TRBJ1-1; D not certain. The V and J ends lost 7 bases and 0 bases respectively, with 18 bases between them. Per the germline V gene, CDR1 is SEHNR and CDR2 is FQNEAQ (reference sequence). The CDR3 runs to 16 residues. The CDR3 protein is CASTIIRPAMNTEAFF. CDR3 in DNA: TGTGCCAGCACAATCATCAGGCCAGCGATGAACACTGAAGCTTTCTTT.

The chain recombines TRBV5-5 with TRBJ1-1; possible D gene TRBD1, 5 bases. Per the germline V gene, CDR1 is SGHKS and CDR2 is YYEKEE (reference sequence). Trimming stripped 0 bases from V and 0 bases from J, with 15 bases between. The CDR3 extends over 17 amino acids. The CDR3 loop is CASSLVVSGPMNTEAFF. CDR3 in DNA: TGTGCCAGCAGCTTGGTGGTCTCAGGGCCCATGAACACTGAAGCTTTCTTT.

This clone appeared a few times. This chain uses TRBV5-4 with TRBJ2-1; D unclear. Trimming left V 2 bases short and J 0 bases short, with 9 bases between. This CDR3 is built from 15 residues. Germline V gene data show CDR1 as SGHNT and CDR2 as YYREEE (reference sequence). CDR3 sequence (DNA): TGTGCCAGCAGCTTACCCTTATCCTCCTACAATGAGCAGTTCTTC. Its protein is CASSLPLSSYNEQFF.

V gene TRBV15 combines with J gene TRBJ1-3, with 7 bases matching TRBD1. V lost 1 base, J lost 7 bases, and 7 bases stayed unmatched. Per germline, CDR1 LNHNV and CDR2 YYDKDF (reference sequence). The CDR3 spans 15 residues. CDR3 nucleotide sequence: TGTGCCACCAGCAGAGGGGGGCTCAGGGGGAACACCATATATTTT. Translation: CATSRGGLRGNTIYF.

The chain is built from TRBV28 and TRBJ1-2; 7 bases line up with TRBD1. The V gene's germline CDR1 is MDHEN and CDR2 SYDVKM. CDR3 size: 13 residues. V lost 8 bases, J lost 5 bases, and 8 bases stayed unmatched. The CDR3 region is CASQGGLLYGYTF. DNA of the CDR3: TGTGCCAGCCAGGGGGGGCTCCTATATGGCTACACCTTC.

This chain joins TRBV5-5 and TRBJ2-5, with D unresolved. Germline V gene lookup returns CDR1 SGHKS and CDR2 YYEKEE (reference sequence). This CDR3 contains 14 residues. V lost 3 bases to trimming and J lost 0 bases, with 9 bases between them. The CDR3 DNA sequence: TGTGCCAGCAGCTGGGCGGCAAACCAAGAGACCCAGTACTTC. This translates into CASSWAANQETQYF.

V is TRBV5-1 and J is TRBJ2-2, with TRBD1 identical over 7 bases. J gave up 0 bases and V 4 bases, and 9 bases lay outside the gene matches. Per the germline V gene, CDR1 is SGHRS and CDR2 is YFSETQ. The CDR3 runs to 17 residues. The DNA for the CDR3 is TGCGCCAGCAGCCTCTGGACAGGACGAGCGAACACCGGGGAGCTGTTTTTT. Translating gives CASSLWTGRANTGELFF.

V is TRBV11-2 and J is TRBJ1-1; the D is unclear. CDR3 length equals 14 residues. V lost 1 base to trimming and J lost 1 base, with 7 bases between them. Germline CDR1 is SGHAT and CDR2 is FQNNGV. CDR3 sequence: CASSLGYSNTEAFF. In DNA form, the CDR3 reads TGTGCCAGCAGCTTAGGGTACTCGAACACTGAAGCTTTCTTT.

The chain has TRBV7-7 and TRBJ2-2; 7 bases match TRBD1. With 5 bases clipped from V and 4 bases from J, the junction kept 4 bases outside the gene matches. CDR3 size: 14 residues. Germline-derived CDR1 and CDR2 are SSHAT and FNYEAQ (reference sequence). The chain's CDR3 is CASSLTGVTGELFF. The CDR3, as DNA: TGTGCCAGCAGCCTAACAGGGGTCACCGGGGAGCTGTTTTTT.

The sample holds a few counts of this clone. The chain employs TRBV30 and TRBJ2-5, with D possibly TRBD1 on 5 matching bases. Germline CDR1 GTSNPN, CDR2 SVGIG (reference sequence). Trimming removed 6 bases at V and 5 bases at J, with 13 bases between. The CDR3 runs to 12 residues. This CDR3 reads CACAQGWETQYF. Written as DNA, the CDR3 is TGTGCCTGTGCTCAGGGTTGGGAGACCCAGTACTTC.

The rearrangement links TRBV19 to TRBJ1-3; perhaps TRBD1 as D (5 bases). V dropped 7 bases and J dropped 0 bases, with 13 bases sitting between them. Germline V gives CDR1 LNHDA, CDR2 SQIVND (reference sequence). The length of the CDR3 is 15 residues. The CDR3 sequence: CASKGQGFSGNTIYF. The CDR3 DNA reads TGTGCCAGTAAGGGGCAGGGATTCTCTGGAAACACCATATATTTT. Based on the CDR3 plus reference TRBV19 and TRBJ1-3, the full variable domain is DGGITQSPKYLFRKEGQNVTLSCEQNLNHDAMYWYRQDPGQGLRLIYYSQIVNDFQKGDIAEGYSVSREKKESFPLTVTSAQKNPTAFYLCASKGQGFSGNTIYFGEGSWLTVV.

The chain carries TRBV30 and TRBJ2-1; 9 nucleotides agree with TRBD1. The V segment lost 0 bases and the J segment 3 bases; nucleotides outside the gene matches: 3. CDR3 size: 15 residues. Germline CDR1 GTSNPN, CDR2 SVGIG (reference sequence). The CDR3 coding sequence is TGTGCCTGGAGTGTGGAGGGACAGGGCTACAATGAGCAGTTCTTC. This codes for CAWSVEGQGYNEQFF.

The gene calls are TRBV7-8 and TRBJ1-2; D gene ambiguous. The CDR3 runs 17 residues. Germline CDR1 and CDR2: SGHVS and FQNEAQ. V was pared by 1 base and J by 6 bases, with 21 bases between. In nucleotides, the CDR3 is TGTGCCAGCAGCTTAGTTGACCAGTGGCACCTCTGGGATGGCTACACCTTC. It is translated as CASSLVDQWHLWDGYTF.

The chain recombines TRBV29-1 with TRBJ2-4, with D perhaps matching TRBD1 or TRBD2 (5 bases each). The germline CDR1 and CDR2 sequences are SQVTM and ANQGSEA. This CDR3 is built from 14 residues. V lost 4 bases and J 8 bases, leaving 18 bases between the germline ends. The CDR3 spells CSVGGIGDPDIQYF. CDR3 nucleotide sequence: TGCAGCGTTGGGGGGATTGGAGACCCAGACATTCAGTACTTC.

The chain recombines TRBV11-2 with TRBJ2-3; 9 positions agree with TRBD1. Germline values: CDR1 SGHAT, CDR2 FQNNGV. J lost 3 bases, V lost 5 bases, and 6 bases had no gene match. This CDR3 is 15 amino acids long. As DNA, the CDR3 is TGTGCCAGCAGCAGGTGGGGACAGGGTACAGATACGCAGTATTTT. This translates into CASSRWGQGTDTQYF.

This chain uses TRBV28 with TRBJ2-1; D uncertain. Trimming shortened V by 7 bases and J by 4 bases, and 17 bases separated the two germline ends. Germline CDR1 is MDHEN and CDR2 is SYDVKM. The CDR3 has 15 residues. In DNA form, the CDR3 reads TGTGCCAGCACGACTTTGGGTGGATCTTACAATGAGCAGTTCTTC. Its translation is CASTTLGGSYNEQFF.

The chain employs TRBV9 and TRBJ2-3; tentatively, D is TRBD2 (5 bases). This CDR3 contains 15 residues. V was clipped by 0 bases and J by 0 bases, with 8 bases between them. CDR1 and CDR2 from the germline V gene are SGDLS and YYNGEE. DNA for the CDR3: TGTGCCAGCAGCGTAGGGCGGGCTAGCACAGATACGCAGTATTTT. Amino acid sequence: CASSVGRASTDTQYF.